A selection of T cell receptor beta chains follows, all from one sample in a study of cytotoxic CD8 clonotypes in ibrutinib-treated CLL. Some clones are missing from TCRdb's copy, which holds only in-frame ones; the method was immunoSEQ multiplex PCR. The top ten hold 10% to 12% of the sample, which has just over 200,000 clones, about four fifths seen once. Source: PBMCs, taken after 12 months of ibrutinib treatment. The receptors were sampled from a human donor with chronic lymphocytic leukemia. CDR3s leave out the opening cysteine and the closing phenylalanine or tryptophan. Fields, in order: V gene, CDR3 protein.

>TRBV12-5
ASGLYPGSGYT
>TRBV7-2
ASSQRGGVRGNEQF
>TRBV20-1
SASSYNEQF
>TRBV6-1
ASSGDNEQF
>TRBV18
ASSPRDQETQY
>TRBV7-9
ASSLGRDRGYGYT
>TRBV4-1
ASRQQRTGLATEAF
>TRBV4-1
ASSQRNIVEETQY
>TRBV5-1
ASSLTGDISFYEQY
>TRBV5-1
ASSFPGAVNEQF
>TRBV30
AWSVTGAGTETQY
>TRBV19
ASSPRPLGQGLHNQPQH
>TRBV5-1
ASSRILNTEAF
>TRBV15
ATSRGWGVYGYT
>TRBV5-1
ASSLADSLQETQY
>TRBV6-6
ASSYRGRFSGNTIY
>TRBV5-6
ASSYREGEKLF
>TRBV28
ASSTTENGYT
>TRBV30
AWSVTGGSSYEQY
>TRBV11-2
ASSKQVQETQY
>TRBV19
ASSIGQTNTEAF
>TRBV5-6
ASSVGTDYQETQY
>TRBV2
ASSPRTGGGKNIQY
>TRBV5-1
ASSLAVAGELF
>TRBV19
ASRPRGGFDEQY
>TRBV14
ASSQGTGSNEQF
>TRBV5-8
ASSFTGDQNQPQH
>TRBV7-3
ASGGAKNEQF
>TRBV7-9
ASSLRDYYGYT
>TRBV27
ASSRGTGELF
>TRBV11-1
ASSFGTEYNEQF
>TRBV10-2
ASSDGTSGYNEQF
>TRBV9
ASSVPSGGSYNEQF
>TRBV28
ASTPGASGSVEQF
>TRBV6-1
ASSEMQGYSYEQY
>TRBV6-5
ASSYSPLTEAF
>TRBV18
ASSPTFDRFNEQY
>TRBV15
ATSRDPETYNEQF
>TRBV5-6
ASSSSGGADTQY
>TRBV28
ASSQGQGVYEQY
>TRBV10-3
AISDLYEQY
>TRBV5-1
ASSLRGSEAF
>TRBV19
ASRYRQGTNNEQF
>TRBV9
ASSVGTSGRWNEQY
>TRBV19
ASSIAGFKRNTEAF
>TRBV19
ASSIGTTHSGELF
>TRBV18
ASSPLLGRDSPLH
>TRBV9
ASSVGTSGRRIPYEQY
>TRBV15
ATSRTPLQGTVYEQY
>TRBV12-5
ASAQITEAF
>TRBV10-3
AISESEWGQPYQPQH
>TRBV10-3
AISGVTGGRYTEAF
>TRBV6-1
ASRGQGNTGELF
>TRBV7-2
ASSSNTDTQY
>TRBV27
ASSHDSAYEQY
>TRBV6-5
ASRRDRERTYEQY
>TRBV7-8
ASSPILAGEQF
>TRBV7-9
ASSSYLLRDSPYNEQF
>TRBV6-1
ASSEVGFYSPLH